Listed here are 3 T cell receptor beta chains from one sample, sequenced in a study of OX40 agonist ivuxolimab in advanced cancers. Produced via immunoSEQ multiplex PCR; TCRdb's table is partial and in-frame only. Of roughly 23,000 clones listed, more than 70% are singletons. Sequencing used CD4+ or CD8+ T cells sorted from blood, obtained in a trial of the OX40 agonist ivuxolimab. These receptors were obtained from an adult with an advanced solid tumor such as melanoma, head and neck, liver or kidney cancer.

The chain's CDR3 is CASSEYEADPFDEQFF. The DNA for the CDR3 is TGTGCCAGCAGTGAATATGAGGCAGATCCCTTCGATGAGCAGTTCTTC. The chain carries TRBV25-1 and TRBJ2-1; D not certain. The CDR3 consists of 16 residues. The V gene's germline CDR1 is MGHDK and CDR2 SYGVNS. V lost 0 bases and J lost 8, with 17 bases in between.

A few counts support this clone. The chain carries TRBV30 and TRBJ2-3; D not certain. Germline CDR1 GTSNPN, CDR2 SVGIG (reference sequence). This CDR3 spans 14 amino acids. The V and J ends lost 0 bases and 1 base respectively, with 8 bases between them. The CDR3 sequence: CAWSVGWRTDTQYF. CDR3 bases: TGTGCCTGGAGTGTGGGTTGGCGCACAGATACGCAGTATTTT.

This clone appeared a single time. V gene TRBV9 combines with J gene TRBJ2-7; a weak D match, TRBD2 (6 bases). This CDR3 contains 16 residues. Looked up from germline, CDR1 is SGDLS and CDR2 is YYNGEE. With 4 bases removed from V and 0 bases from J, the gap between germline ends came to 17 bases. DNA of the CDR3: TGTGCCAGCAGCCCCTCGGGACTGAAAGTCTCCTACGAGCAGTACTTC. Translated, it gives CASSPSGLKVSYEQYF.